This T cell receptor (beta chain) comes out of a study of blood T cell repertoires in COVID-19. This CDR3 has 12 amino acids. The germline gives CDR1 KGHSH, CDR2 LQKENI. Between the trimmed V and J ends, which lost 6 bases and 1 base, there was a span of 6 bases. TCRdb's table, derived via immunoSEQ multiplex PCR, lists solely in-frame clones and lacks some. The data show 410,000 or so clones, 86% seen once. The specimen sequenced was peripheral blood. The V and J genes are TRBV18 and TRBJ1-2; D unclear. This sequence was found in a woman aged 30 to 39 with active or convalescent COVID-19. The DNA of the CDR3 is TGTGCCAGCTCCAACAATAACTATGGCTACACCTTC. This sequence encodes CASSNNNYGYTF.